This TCR beta chain was captured by sequencing in a study of T cell responses to AZD1222 COVID-19 vaccine. Study-level findings and limits: Only a handful of AZD1222 recipients, several in all, had baseline seropositivity. After the peak T cell response, and only then, were repertoires sampled. Nearly half of spike-specific TCRs reportedly target variant regions that are unmutated in the B.1.351 and B.1.1.7 variants.

The CDR3 is made up of 16 amino acids. Between the trimmed V and J ends, which lost 1 base and 5 bases, there was a span of 16 bases. Per germline, CDR1 SGHVS and CDR2 FNYEAQ. Comment on this clone: Its antigen is undetermined.

Here immunoSEQ multiplex PCR was the method, and the copy in TCRdb shows in-frame clones only, minus some. The repertoire holds approximately 100,000 clones, with about nine tenths as singletons. This sequence joins TRBV7-6 and TRBJ2-3; tentatively, D is TRBD2 (6 bases). The specimen comprised peripheral blood, sampled on day 0 of AZD1222 vaccination. The origin of this receptor is an adult in good health. The chain's CDR3 is CASSLGSPWGVDTQYF. CDR3 nucleotides: TGTGCCAGCAGCTTAGGGTCACCGTGGGGGGTAGATACGCAGTATTTT.